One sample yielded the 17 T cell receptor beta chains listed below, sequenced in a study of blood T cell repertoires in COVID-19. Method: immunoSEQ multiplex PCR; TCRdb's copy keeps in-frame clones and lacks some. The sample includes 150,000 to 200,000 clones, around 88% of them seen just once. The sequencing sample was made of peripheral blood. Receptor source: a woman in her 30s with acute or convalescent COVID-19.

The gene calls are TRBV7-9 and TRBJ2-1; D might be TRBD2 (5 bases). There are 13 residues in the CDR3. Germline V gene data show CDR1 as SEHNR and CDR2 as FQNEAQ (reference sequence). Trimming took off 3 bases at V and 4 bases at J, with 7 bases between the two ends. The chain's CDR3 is CASSFREYNEQFF. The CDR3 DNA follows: TGTGCCAGCAGCTTTCGGGAATACAATGAGCAGTTCTTC. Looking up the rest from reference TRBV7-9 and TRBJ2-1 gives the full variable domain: DTGVSQNPRHKITKRGQNVTFRCDPISEHNRLYWYRQTLGQGPEFLTYFQNEAQLEKSRLLSDRFSAERPKGSFSTLEIQRTEQGDSAMYLCASSFREYNEQFFGPGTRLTVL.

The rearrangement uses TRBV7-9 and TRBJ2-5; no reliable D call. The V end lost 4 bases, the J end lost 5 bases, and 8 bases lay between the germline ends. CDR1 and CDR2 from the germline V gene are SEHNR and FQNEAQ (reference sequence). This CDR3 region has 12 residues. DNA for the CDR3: TGTGCCAGCAGCTATGTTCGGGAGACCCAGTACTTC. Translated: CASSYVRETQYF.

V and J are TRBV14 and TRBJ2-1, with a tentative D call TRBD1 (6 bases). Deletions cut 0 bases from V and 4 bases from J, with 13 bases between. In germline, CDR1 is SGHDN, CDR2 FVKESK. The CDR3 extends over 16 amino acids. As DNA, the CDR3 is TGTGCCAGCAGCCAAGAGGACAGCCCGTTTTACAATGAGCAGTTCTTC. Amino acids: CASSQEDSPFYNEQFF.

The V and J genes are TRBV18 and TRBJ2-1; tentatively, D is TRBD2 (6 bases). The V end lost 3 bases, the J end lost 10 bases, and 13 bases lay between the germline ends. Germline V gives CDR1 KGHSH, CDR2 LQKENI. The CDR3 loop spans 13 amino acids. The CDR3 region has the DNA TGTGCCAGCTCACCTGGAGGGCCTCAGGAGCAGTTCTTC. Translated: CASSPGGPQEQFF.

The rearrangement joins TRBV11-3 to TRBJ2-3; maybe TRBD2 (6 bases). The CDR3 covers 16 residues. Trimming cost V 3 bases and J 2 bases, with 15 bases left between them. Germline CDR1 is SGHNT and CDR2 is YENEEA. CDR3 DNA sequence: TGTGCCAGCAGCTTGCCGCGGGGCGCGGACACAGATACGCAGTATTTT. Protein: CASSLPRGADTDTQYF.

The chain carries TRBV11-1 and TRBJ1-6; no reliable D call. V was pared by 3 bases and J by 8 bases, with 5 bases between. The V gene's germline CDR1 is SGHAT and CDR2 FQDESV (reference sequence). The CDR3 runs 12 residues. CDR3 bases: TGTGCCAGCAGCTTTCCCGATTCACCCCTCCACTTT. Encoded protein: CASSFPDSPLHF.

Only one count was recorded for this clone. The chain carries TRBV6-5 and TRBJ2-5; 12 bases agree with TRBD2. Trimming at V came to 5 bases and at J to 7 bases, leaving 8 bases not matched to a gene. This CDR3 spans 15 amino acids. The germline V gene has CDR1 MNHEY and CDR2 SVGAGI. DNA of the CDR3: TGTGCCAGCAGTCAGAGACTAGCGGGAGAGATGACCCAGTACTTC. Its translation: CASSQRLAGEMTQYF.

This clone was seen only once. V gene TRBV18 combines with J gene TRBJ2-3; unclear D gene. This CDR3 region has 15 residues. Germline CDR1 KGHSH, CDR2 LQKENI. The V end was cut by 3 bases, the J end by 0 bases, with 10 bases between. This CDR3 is CASSPTSTSTDTQYF. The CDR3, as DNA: TGTGCCAGCTCACCCACCTCAACAAGCACAGATACGCAGTATTTT.

CDR3 protein: CASSQDSVSRNTIYF. In DNA, the CDR3 is TGTGCCAGCAGCCAAGATTCAGTTTCCCGAAACACCATATATTTT. The J gene is TRBJ1-3, the V gene TRBV14, with unresolved D. CDR1 SGHDN and CDR2 FVKESK come from the germline V gene. CDR3 length: 15 residues. Trimming removed 0 bases from V and 5 bases from J, with 11 bases in between.

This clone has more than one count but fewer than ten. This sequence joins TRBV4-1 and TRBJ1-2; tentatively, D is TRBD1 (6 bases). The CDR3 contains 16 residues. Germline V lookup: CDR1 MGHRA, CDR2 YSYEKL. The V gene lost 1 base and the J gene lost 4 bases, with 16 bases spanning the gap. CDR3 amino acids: CASSQAQGSGSYGYTF. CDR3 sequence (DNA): TGCGCCAGCAGCCAAGCCCAGGGGTCCGGATCCTATGGCTACACCTTC.

CDR3 sequence (DNA): TGTGCCAGCAGTGTTGCGGGAGGACCCTACAATGAGCAGTTCTTC. Its translation is CASSVAGGPYNEQFF. J is TRBJ2-1 and V is TRBV28; 8 positions match TRBD2. Unmatched junction bases numbered 5, after V lost 5 bases and J lost 2 bases. CDR3 length: 15 residues. The germline V gene encodes CDR1 MDHEN and CDR2 SYDVKM.

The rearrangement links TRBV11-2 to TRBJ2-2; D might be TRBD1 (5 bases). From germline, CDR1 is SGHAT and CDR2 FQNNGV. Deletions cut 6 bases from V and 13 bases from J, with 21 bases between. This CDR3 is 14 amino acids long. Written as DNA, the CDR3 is TGTGCCAGCAGACTGACAGTGGCCAACTTGGGGCTGTTTTTT. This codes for CASRLTVANLGLFF. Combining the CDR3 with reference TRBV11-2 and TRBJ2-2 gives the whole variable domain EAGVAQSPRYKIIEKRQSVAFWCNPISGHATLYWYQQILGQGPKLLIQFQNNGVVDDSQLPKDRFSAERLKGVDSTLKIQPAKLEDSAVYLCASRLTVANLGLFFGEGSRLTVL.

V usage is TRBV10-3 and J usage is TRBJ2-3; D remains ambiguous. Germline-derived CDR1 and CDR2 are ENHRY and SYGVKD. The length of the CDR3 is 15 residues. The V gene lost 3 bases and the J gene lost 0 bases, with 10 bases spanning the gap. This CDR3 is CAISERASSTDTQYF. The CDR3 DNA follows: TGTGCCATCAGTGAACGAGCGTCTAGCACAGATACGCAGTATTTT.

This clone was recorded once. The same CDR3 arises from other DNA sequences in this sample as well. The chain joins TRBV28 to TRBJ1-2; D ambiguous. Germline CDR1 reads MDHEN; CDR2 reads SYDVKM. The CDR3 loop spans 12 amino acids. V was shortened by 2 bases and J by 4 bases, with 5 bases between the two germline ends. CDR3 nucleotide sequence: TGTGCCAGCAGTTTAGCGGGCTATGGCTACACCTTC. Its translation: CASSLAGYGYTF.

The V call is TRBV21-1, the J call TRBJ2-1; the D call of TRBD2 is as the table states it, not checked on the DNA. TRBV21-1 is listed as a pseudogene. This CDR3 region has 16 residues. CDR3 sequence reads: CASSLSTESSYNEQFF. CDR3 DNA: TGTGCCAGCAGCCTAAGTACCGAGAGCTCCTACAATGAGCAGTTCTTC.

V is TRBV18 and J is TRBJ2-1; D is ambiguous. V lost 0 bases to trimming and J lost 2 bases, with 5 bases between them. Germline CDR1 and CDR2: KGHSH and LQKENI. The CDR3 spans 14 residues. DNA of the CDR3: TGTGCCAGCTCACCACCGAGGACCTACAATGAGCAGTTCTTC. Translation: CASSPPRTYNEQFF.

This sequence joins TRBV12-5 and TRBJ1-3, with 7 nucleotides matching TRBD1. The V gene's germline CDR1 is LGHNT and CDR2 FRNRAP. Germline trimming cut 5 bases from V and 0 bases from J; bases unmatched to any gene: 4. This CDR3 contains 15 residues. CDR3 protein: CASGARGSSGNTIYF. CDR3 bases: TGTGCTAGTGGTGCCAGGGGGAGCTCTGGAAACACCATATATTTT.